The clone carrying this T cell receptor (beta chain) was observed a few times. Its matching antigen is unknown. Looked up from germline, CDR1 is MDHEN and CDR2 is SYDVKM. Trimming shortened V by 6 bases and J by 3 bases, and 11 bases separated the two germline ends. The CDR3 is 13 amino acids. A J-beta primer mix and a sample-barcoded 5' primer were used in a second PCR of roughly 6 to 11 cycles. One entry per CDR3 protein results from TCRdb running MiXCR on the 5' RACE reads. This sample has approximately 1,000,000 distinct CDR3 sequences, with 35% to 40% found just once. This specimen comes from a study of blood T cells in healthy people across ages. Regarding the study as a whole: As naive T cell percentage varied, TCR beta diversity correlated strongly with it. Expanded clonotype shifts may have been confounded, as the donors had an unknown CMV status. Estimates of diversity drawn from one million T cells were considered underestimates. Older age went with lower TCR beta diversity per million T cells, in a roughly linear way.

The sample taken for sequencing was blood. The chain couples TRBV28 to TRBJ1-2; no definite D call. This TCR was recovered from a man between 18 and 29 years old in good health. The CDR3 region is CASRSGGDYGYTF. The DNA of the CDR3 is TGTGCCAGCAGGTCTGGCGGGGACTATGGCTACACCTTC.